The text below deals with one TCR beta chain. This sample stems from a study of blood T cell repertoires in COVID-19. About the study: The United States, Italy and Spain provided the acute and convalescent COVID-19 samples. Sample material is recorded as cDNA or gDNA derived from T cells, B-cell-depleted T cells, or PBMCs.

Profiled with immunoSEQ multiplex PCR; TCRdb holds only in-frame clones, not every one. The sample records 390,000 or so clones, about 83% being singletons. Assignments of participants to cohorts depended upon their own reported clinical history. Recovered status in Cohort 3 required two negative PCRs, clearance, or symptom resolution. Per the germline V gene, CDR1 is MNHEY and CDR2 is SMNVEV (reference sequence). There are 14 residues in the CDR3. Trimming cost V 4 bases and J 3 bases, with 10 bases left between them. The clonotype comes from a woman between 50 and 59 years old who had recovered from COVID-19. The specimen was PBMCs or T cells enriched from blood (not recorded which). The rearrangement uses TRBV27 and TRBJ1-3, with D tentatively TRBD1 (6 bases). The CDR3 protein is CASSSRGIGNTIYF. The CDR3 nucleotides are TGTGCCAGCAGTTCCAGGGGAATTGGAAACACCATATATTTT.